This record looks at one T cell receptor (beta chain) sequence and its context. The antigen is not known. The data are from a study of CD8+ T cells in alopecia areata. Findings and limits, study-wide: Alopecia totalis/universalis scalp especially showed more expanded CD8+ clones than normal scalp. Under tofacitinib, numerous expanded lesional clonotypes remained detectable in scalp and blood.

Per the germline V gene, CDR1 is KGHSH and CDR2 is LQKENI. This CDR3 has 13 residues. Treatment described: oral pan-JAK inhibitor, 5-10 mg twice daily. Extracted from the samples, RNA was reverse transcribed into cDNA to serve as the sequencing template. Some clones are missing from TCRdb's copy, which holds only in-frame ones; the method was immunoSEQ multiplex PCR. This sample has more than 110,000 clones, with roughly four fifths found just once. The sequence derives from a human donor with alopecia areata. Sample: CD8+ T cells sorted from blood, taken at week 4, from a patient treated with tofacitinib. The chain uses TRBV18 and TRBJ2-5; tentative D call: TRBD2 (7 bases). The better agreement between TRBJ2-7 and the DNA end casts doubt on the J call. The CDR3 bases are TGTGCCAGCTCACCGGAGGGGGGGTACGAGCAGTACTTC. Translation: CASSPEGGYEQYF.